This TCR beta chain was identified during a study of T cell repertoires in cytomegalovirus infection. About this clonotype: Its antigen remains unknown.

The V gene lost 1 base and the J gene lost 0 bases, with 12 bases spanning the gap. This CDR3 has 16 residues. Germline V gene lookup returns CDR1 SGHVS and CDR2 FNYEAQ. TCRdb called the reads again in MiXCR, with one record for every CDR3 protein. In the table there are approximately 1,000,000 distinct CDR3 sequences, about 33% of which are singletons. General study results and limits: In two of eight donors, the top clonotype was HLA-C-restricted CMV-specific.

This chain uses TRBV7-6 with TRBJ1-2, with D perhaps matching TRBD1 (5 bases). This sequence was found in a human donor in good health (CMV status not recorded). Some clones in this sample may be carry-over from other donors' samples. The sequences come from cultured CD8+ T cells from PBMCs, collected from culture after CMV antigen stimulation. The CDR3 loop reads CASSLGGTDPNYGYTF. The CDR3 DNA reads TGTGCCAGCAGCTTAGGAGGGACGGACCCTAACTATGGCTACACCTTC. The complete variable domain, with remaining parts taken from reference TRBV7-6 and TRBJ1-2, reads GAGVSQSPRYKVTKRGQDVALRCDPISGHVSLYWYRQALGQGPEFLTYFNYEAQQDKSGLPNDRFSAERPEGSISTLTIQRTEQRDSAMYRCASSLGGTDPNYGYTFGSGTRLTVV.